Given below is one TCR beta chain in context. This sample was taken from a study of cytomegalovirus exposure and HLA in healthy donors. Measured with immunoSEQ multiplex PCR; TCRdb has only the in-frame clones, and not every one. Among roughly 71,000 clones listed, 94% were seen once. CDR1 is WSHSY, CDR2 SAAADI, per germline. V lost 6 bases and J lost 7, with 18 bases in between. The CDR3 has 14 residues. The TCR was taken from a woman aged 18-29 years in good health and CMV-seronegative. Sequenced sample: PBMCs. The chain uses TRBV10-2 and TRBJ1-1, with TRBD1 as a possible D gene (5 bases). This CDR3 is CASRAGDRNYEAFF. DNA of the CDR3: TGCGCCAGCAGGGCGGGGGACCGCAATTATGAAGCTTTCTTT.